A selection of T cell receptor beta chains follows, all from one sample in a study of cytomegalovirus exposure and HLA in healthy donors. Assay: immunoSEQ multiplex PCR; the TCRdb copy retains only in-frame clones and omits some. The repertoire holds 100,000 to 150,000 clones, with 82% as singletons. The sample comprised PBMCs. The receptor source for this set is a boy aged 2 to 10 in good health and CMV-seronegative. CDR3s include the opening cysteine and the closing phenylalanine or tryptophan. The D gene is left open where the match is weak. Size values are once, few and many counts, or a class for expanded clones, and some rows have none.

d_call	clone_size	v_call	j_call	cdr3_nt	cdr3_aa
TRBD1	-	TRBV5-1	TRBJ1-1	TGCGCCAGCAGCCCAGCGCGGACAGGGGGCTGGAACACTGAAGCTTTCTTT	CASSPARTGGWNTEAFF
-	few	TRBV5-1	TRBJ1-6	TGCGCCAGCAGCTTGGGCCAGGGGAATTCACCCCTCCACTTT	CASSLGQGNSPLHF
-	few	TRBV6-5	TRBJ1-1	TGTGCCAGCAGTCCCTACGGTGGGAACACTGAAGCTTTCTTT	CASSPYGGNTEAFF
-	-	TRBV11-2	TRBJ2-1	TGTGCCAGCAGCCCACGGAGGGGCCCCTACAATGAGCAGTTCTTC	CASSPRRGPYNEQFF
TRBD1	-	TRBV19	TRBJ2-7	TGTGCCAGTAGTATCCGGACAGGGAAATCCTACGAGCAGTACTTC	CASSIRTGKSYEQYF
TRBD2	-	TRBV7-9	TRBJ2-5	TGTGCCAGCAGTTTCCCGGGACTAGCGGGGATGGAGACCCAGTACTTC	CASSFPGLAGMETQYF
TRBD2	-	TRBV7-4	TRBJ2-2	TGTGCTAGCAGCGCGACTAGCGGGTCGAACACCGGGGAGCTGTTTTTT	CASSATSGSNTGELFF
TRBD2	-	TRBV10-3	TRBJ2-3	TGTGCCATCAGGCAACTAGCGGGAGTGGATACGCAGTATTTT	CAIRQLAGVDTQYF
-	-	TRBV7-6	TRBJ1-1	TGTGCCAGCAGCTTAGGGGGGGGCGTGCCGGAGGTTACTGAAGCTTTCTTT	CASSLGGGVPEVTEAFF
TRBD1	-	TRBV2	TRBJ1-2	TGTGCCAGCAGTGAAGCCAGACAGGGGGGGAACTATGGCTACACCTTC	CASSEARQGGNYGYTF
-	-	TRBV6-5	TRBJ2-2	TGTGCCAGCAGCCCCCTCCTTACCGGGGAGCTGTTTTTT	CASSPLLTGELFF
-	-	TRBV30	TRBJ1-2	TGTGCCTGGAGTGTGGCGGGGGCGAGCTATGGCTACACCTTC	CAWSVAGASYGYTF
TRBD1	-	TRBV5-1	TRBJ2-2	TGCGCCAGCAGCTTTGGACAGGGCAGGACCGGGGAGCTGTTTTTT	CASSFGQGRTGELFF
-	once	TRBV4-1	TRBJ1-5	TGCGCCAGCAGCCAAGAGTGGGCAGGGGAATTGCAAAATCAGCCCCAGCATTTT	CASSQEWAGELQNQPQHF
-	-	TRBV7-9	TRBJ2-3	TGTGCCAGCAGCTTCACGGGGGACACAGATACGCAGTATTTT	CASSFTGDTDTQYF
TRBD1	-	TRBV10-3	TRBJ1-3	TGTGCCATCAGTGAGCGCAGGGGGCATGATGGAAACACCATATATTTT	CAISERRGHDGNTIYF
TRBD1	-	TRBV4-3	TRBJ1-2	TGCGCCAGCGGGAAACGGACAGGACAGGAGGAGGGCTACACCTTC	CASGKRTGQEEGYTF
-	-	TRBV27	TRBJ2-7	TGTGCCAGCAGCAACCGGGGAAGCTCCTACGAGCAGTACTTC	CASSNRGSSYEQYF
-	-	TRBV10-3	TRBJ2-7	TGTGCCATCAGCACCCGCAGTGAGGGCTACGAGCAGTACTTC	CAISTRSEGYEQYF
-	-	TRBV7-8	TRBJ1-5	TGTGCCAGCAGCCGTGTGAGTTTGGACACGCTTCGGAATCAGCCCCAGCATTTT	CASSRVSLDTLRNQPQHF
TRBD2	-	TRBV27	TRBJ2-7	TGTGCCAGCAGCCCTCTAGCGGGGGACCTAAGGCAGTACTTC	CASSPLAGDLRQYF
-	-	TRBV2	TRBJ1-5	TGTGCCAGCAGTGGGCTGCAATTCGGCAATCAGCCCCAGCATTTT	CASSGLQFGNQPQHF
TRBD1	-	TRBV6-6	TRBJ2-7	TGTGCCAGCAGCTCCATGGGACAGAGAGCCTACGAGCAGTACTTC	CASSSMGQRAYEQYF
TRBD1	-	TRBV4-3	TRBJ2-2	TGCGCCAGCAGCCAAGATTGGGACAGGGGGAACACCGGGGAGCTGTTTTTT	CASSQDWDRGNTGELFF
-	-	TRBV5-1	TRBJ2-5	TGCGCCAGCAGCCAACCGGGCCGAGGGGAGACCCAGTACTTC	CASSQPGRGETQYF
-	-	TRBV6-5	TRBJ2-7	TGTGCCAGCAGTTACGACGGAGCCTACGAGCAGTACTTC	CASSYDGAYEQYF
TRBD1	-	TRBV5-1	TRBJ1-2	TGCGCCAGCAGGGGAGCGACAGGGGGCGCGACCGATGGCTACACCTTC	CASRGATGGATDGYTF
-	-	TRBV19	TRBJ1-5	TGTGCCAGTAGTATAGGCGCAGGGGAGGGACAGCCCCAGCATTTT	CASSIGAGEGQPQHF
-	-	TRBV25-1	TRBJ2-1	TGTGCCAGCAGTGAATTAAGGCGGGCTAAGGACAATGAGCAGTTCTTC	CASSELRRAKDNEQFF
TRBD1	-	TRBV5-1	TRBJ1-1	TGCGCCAGCGGGACAGGGGGCGCGAACACTGAAGCTTTCTTT	CASGTGGANTEAFF
-	-	TRBV4-1	TRBJ1-1	TGCGCCAGCAGCCATCCAGCGGACGGAAACACTGAAGCTTTCTTT	CASSHPADGNTEAFF
-	-	TRBV4-1	TRBJ2-1	TGCGCCAGCAGCCAAGGAGATTTAGGGAGTACTGAGCAGTTCTTC	CASSQGDLGSTEQFF
TRBD1	few	TRBV7-9	TRBJ2-2	TGTGCCAGCAGCTTAGGGACAGGGTTGAACACCGGGGAGCTGTTTTTT	CASSLGTGLNTGELFF
TRBD2	-	TRBV5-1	TRBJ2-1	TGCGCCAGCAGCGAACGGGGGGACCGATACAATGAGCAGTTCTTC	CASSERGDRYNEQFF
-	-	TRBV19	TRBJ2-5	TGTGCCAGTAGTACCCTTGAGGCCGAGACCCAGTACTTC	CASSTLEAETQYF
-	-	TRBV18	TRBJ1-2	TGTGCCAGCTCATCACCCCACGACACGGGGAAAAATAGCTATGGCTACACCTTC	CASSSPHDTGKNSYGYTF
TRBD1	few	TRBV18	TRBJ1-2	TGTGCCAGCTCACCTTTCCCGGGACAGGCCTATGGCTACACCTTC	CASSPFPGQAYGYTF
TRBD1	-	TRBV7-9	TRBJ1-5	TGTGCCACCGAGGGACAGCGGGATCAGCCCCAGCATTTT	CATEGQRDQPQHF
-	-	TRBV11-2	TRBJ2-2	TGTGCCAGCAGGTGGGGGGGCCGTGTCGGGGAGCTGTTTTTT	CASRWGGRVGELFF
-	-	TRBV27	TRBJ2-2	TGTGCCAGCAGTTTATACCCTCTACGTGGGAGATCTGCCGGGGAGCTGTTTTTT	CASSLYPLRGRSAGELFF
-	-	TRBV11-2	TRBJ1-4	TGTGCCAGCAGCCTACCCGAGGGTGGAAAACTGTTTTTT	CASSLPEGGKLFF
-	-	TRBV6-4	TRBJ2-1	TGTGCCAGCAAGCATCAGGCAGTTAGGGAAAAGAAGGGCGGGCGCAATGAGCAGTTCTTC	CASKHQAVREKKGGRNEQFF
TRBD2	-	TRBV10-2	TRBJ2-3	TGCGCCAGCAGTGAGTGGGTACTAGCGGGGCCCGACACAGATACGCAGTATTTT	CASSEWVLAGPDTDTQYF
-	once	TRBV5-4	TRBJ2-1	TGTGCCAGCAGCTTGAGGGGGAAGCTAGTTGATGAGCAGTTCTTC	CASSLRGKLVDEQFF
-	-	TRBV7-5	TRBJ1-6	TGTGCCAGAAGCTGGGGGCAGGGGTGTTCACCCCTCCACTTT	CARSWGQGCSPLHF
TRBD1	-	TRBV5-6	TRBJ1-2	TGTGCCAGCAGCTATGGGACAGGAGGATTTGGCTACACCTTC	CASSYGTGGFGYTF
-	-	TRBV5-3	TRBJ1-5	TGTGCCAGAAGACCTCCCGGGACTACGGGCAATCAGCCCCAGCATTTT	CARRPPGTTGNQPQHF
-	-	TRBV10-3	TRBJ2-5	TGTGCCACCCGGGGGTCCCAAGAGACCCAGTACTTC	CATRGSQETQYF
TRBD2	-	TRBV5-4	TRBJ2-1	TGTGCCAGCAGCTCTGCGAGCGGGAGATCATACAATGAGCAGTTCTTC	CASSSASGRSYNEQFF
TRBD2	-	TRBV7-3	TRBJ2-1	TGTGCCAGCAGTCCCCTAGCGGGGGGTGCCTACAATGAGCAGTTCTTC	CASSPLAGGAYNEQFF
-	-	TRBV6-6	TRBJ1-1	TGTGCCAGCAGGGGGCCCTTGAACACTGAAGCTTTCTTT	CASRGPLNTEAFF
TRBD2	-	TRBV6-1	TRBJ2-5	TGTGCCAGCAGTGGAACTCTAGCGGCGTACGGAGGGGCGCAAGAGACCCAGTACTTC	CASSGTLAAYGGAQETQYF
-	-	TRBV15	TRBJ2-7	TGTGCCACCAGGGGGGGTCTGGGGAGCTCCTACGAGCAGTACTTC	CATRGGLGSSYEQYF
-	-	TRBV21-1	TRBJ2-7	TGTGCCAGCAGCAAAAGAGGTTCCTACGAGCAGTACTTC	CASSKRGSYEQYF
-	-	TRBV2	TRBJ1-1	TGTGCCAGCACTCCCCCGGGGGACTTCACTGAAGCTTTCTTT	CASTPPGDFTEAFF